The rows below give T cell receptor beta chains drawn from one sample of a study of cytotoxic CD8 clonotypes in ibrutinib-treated CLL. TCRdb's table, derived via immunoSEQ multiplex PCR, lists solely in-frame clones and lacks some. This sample has 250,000 to 350,000 clones, with around 76% found just once. This specimen consisted of PBMCs, obtained at disease progression, from a patient treated with ibrutinib. The receptors derive from a human donor with chronic lymphocytic leukemia. CDR3s include the opening cysteine and the closing phenylalanine or tryptophan. A D gene is named only where the DNA matches it firmly. The size of a clone is reported for some rows only, either as once, few or many, or as a class for expanded clones.

D gene	clone size	V gene	J gene	CDR3 DNA	CDR3 protein
NA	NA	TRBV5-6	TRBJ2-7	TGTGCCAGCAGCTTGGGTGATGCCTACTACGAGCAGTACTTC	CASSLGDAYYEQYF
TRBD1	NA	TRBV7-9	TRBJ2-1	TGTGCCAGCAGCTGGACAGGGAATGAGCAGTTCTTC	CASSWTGNEQFF
NA	NA	TRBV28	TRBJ1-5	TGTGCCAGCAGGCTGGGGGAGGGAAATCAGCCCCAGCATTTT	CASRLGEGNQPQHF
NA	NA	TRBV6-5	TRBJ1-2	TGTGCCAGCAGCGACCTTTTCCTTGGCTACACCTTC	CASSDLFLGYTF
NA	NA	TRBV19	TRBJ2-3	TGTGCCAGTAGTATAGACAGGGGCACAGATACGCAGTATTTT	CASSIDRGTDTQYF
TRBD1	NA	TRBV18	TRBJ1-5	TGTGCCAGCTCACCGACAGGGTTGGGACAGCCCCAGCATTTT	CASSPTGLGQPQHF
TRBD1	once	TRBV10-3	TRBJ1-1	TGTGCCATCAGATCGACAGGGGACACTGAAGCTTTCTTT	CAIRSTGDTEAFF
TRBD2	NA	TRBV11-2	TRBJ2-7	TGTGCCAGCAGCTTAGTTGGGCTAGCGGGAGGGCCGGAGTACGAGCAGTACTTC	CASSLVGLAGGPEYEQYF
TRBD1	NA	TRBV6-5	TRBJ1-1	TGTGCCAGCAGTTGGACAGGTACGGACACTGAAGCTTTCTTT	CASSWTGTDTEAFF
TRBD2	few	TRBV10-3	TRBJ2-3	TGTGCCATCAGCGAGACGGGGGGAGGGACTACCGGCACAGATACGCAGTATTTT	CAISETGGGTTGTDTQYF
NA	NA	TRBV7-2	TRBJ1-2	TGTGCCAGCAGCTTATTAGGGGCCGATTATGTAGACTATGGCTACACCTTC	CASSLLGADYVDYGYTF
NA	NA	TRBV19	TRBJ1-2	TGTGCCAGTAGTATAGATGGGAGAACAGGCGACTATGGCTACACCTTC	CASSIDGRTGDYGYTF
NA	few	TRBV7-9	TRBJ1-1	TGTGCCAGCACCCAGTGGCGCAAGGCTTTCTTT	CASTQWRKAFF
NA	NA	TRBV19	TRBJ2-7	TGTGCCAGTAGTATAGTGCAGGGGCCGCACTACGAGCAGTACTTC	CASSIVQGPHYEQYF